This is a list of T cell receptor beta chains from one sample in a study of blood T cell repertoires in COVID-19. The table came from immunoSEQ multiplex PCR; TCRdb's copy has only in-frame clones and leaves some out. The table includes fewer than 85,000 clones, approximately 90% detected once. The sequenced sample was peripheral blood. These receptors were obtained from a human donor in a cohort sampled during active COVID-19. CDR3s include the opening cysteine and the closing phenylalanine or tryptophan. The order of the fields is clone size, J gene, D gene, V gene, CDR3 protein, CDR3 DNA. The D gene is left open where the match is weak. A row's size may be missing; if present it is once, few, many or a size class.

>-|TRBJ2-3|TRBD2|TRBV3-1/TRBV3-2
CASSTSGSRATDTQYF
TGTGCCAGCAGCACTAGCGGGAGCAGGGCTACAGATACGCAGTATTTT
>-|TRBJ2-7|-|TRBV5-6
CASSSRDWGNEQYF
TGTGCCAGCAGCTCACGGGACTGGGGGAACGAGCAGTACTTC
>-|TRBJ2-7|TRBD1|TRBV9
CASSELVGGNYEQYF
TGTGCCAGCAGCGAGCTCGTAGGGGGCAACTACGAGCAGTACTTC
>-|TRBJ2-1|TRBD2|TRBV2
CASSEPTVAGGPYNEQFF
TGTGCCAGCAGTGAACCCACTGTAGCGGGAGGGCCCTACAATGAGCAGTTCTTC
>-|TRBJ2-1|-|TRBV7-6
CASSLAGTEDNVSPYNEQFF
TGTGCCAGCAGCTTAGCCGGAACAGAAGATAACGTAAGCCCCTACAATGAGCAGTTCTTC
>-|TRBJ1-2|TRBD1|TRBV29-1
CSANRGRGYGYTF
TGCAGCGCAAACAGGGGGCGAGGCTATGGCTACACCTTC
>once|TRBJ2-3|TRBD2|TRBV5-1
CASSPRPQREGPDTQYF
TGCGCCAGCAGCCCCCGGCCCCAGCGGGAGGGCCCAGATACGCAGTATTTT
>-|TRBJ1-5|TRBD1|TRBV27
CASSALGQGGKGNQPQHF
TGTGCCAGCAGCGCTCTAGGACAGGGCGGTAAAGGCAATCAGCCCCAGCATTTT
>-|TRBJ2-7|TRBD1|TRBV27
CASSPDGQAYEQYF
TGTGCCAGCAGTCCAGACGGACAGGCCTACGAGCAGTACTTC
>-|TRBJ1-2|-|TRBV6-1
CASSEKWGLNYGYTF
TGTGCCAGCAGTGAAAAATGGGGGCTGAACTATGGCTACACCTTC
>-|TRBJ2-5|-|TRBV7-2
CASSPFLRETQYF
TGTGCCAGCAGCCCCTTCCTCCGAGAGACCCAGTACTTC
>-|TRBJ2-7|TRBD2|TRBV10-3
CAISKREGEQYF
TGTGCCATCAGCAAGCGGGAAGGCGAGCAGTACTTC
>-|TRBJ1-2|TRBD1|TRBV29-1
CSGETRQGGNYGYTF
TGCAGCGGAGAAACCCGACAGGGTGGCAACTATGGCTACACCTTC
>-|TRBJ1-6|-|TRBV6-6
CASSYMEDNSPLHF
TGTGCCAGCAGTTACATGGAGGACAATTCACCCCTCCACTTT
>-|TRBJ1-1|TRBD1|TRBV14
CASSHLDRPRGEAFF
TGTGCCAGCAGCCACTTGGACAGGCCAAGAGGGGAAGCTTTCTTT
>few|TRBJ1-3|TRBD1|TRBV9
CASSVGTGGSSGNTIYF
TGTGCCAGCAGCGTCGGGACAGGGGGGAGCTCTGGAAACACCATATATTTT
>-|TRBJ2-2|-|TRBV3-1/TRBV3-2
CASSRGRELFF
TGTGCCAGCAGCCGTGGCCGGGAGCTGTTTTTT
>-|TRBJ1-2|TRBD1|TRBV5-5
CASSLRAGQGGNYGYTF
TGTGCCAGCAGCTTGCGTGCGGGACAGGGAGGGAACTATGGCTACACCTTC
>-|TRBJ2-7|-|TRBV19
CASSMGKGGAEVSYEQYF
TGTGCCAGTAGTATGGGAAAAGGGGGGGCGGAGGTCTCCTACGAGCAGTACTTC
>-|TRBJ1-2|-|TRBV3-1/TRBV3-2
CASSQQVGWSNYGYTF
TGTGCCAGCAGCCAACAAGTAGGTTGGAGCAACTATGGCTACACCTTC
>-|TRBJ2-5|-|TRBV7-6
CASSLVGETQYF
TGTGCCAGCAGCTTAGTGGGCGAGACCCAGTACTTC
>-|TRBJ1-4|TRBD1|TRBV11-2
CASSLSRGRRTNEKLFF
TGTGCCAGCAGCTTAAGCAGGGGGCGCAGGACTAATGAAAAACTGTTTTTT
>-|TRBJ2-1|TRBD1|TRBV6-5
CASRPGTGKVGQFF
TGTGCCAGCAGACCCGGGACAGGGAAGGTGGGGCAGTTCTTC
>-|TRBJ2-7|-|TRBV7-2
CASSPRGGRYEQYF
TGTGCCAGCAGCCCCCGCGGAGGGCGATACGAGCAGTACTTC
>-|TRBJ2-7|TRBD1|TRBV19
CASMTRDRGIYEQYF
TGTGCCAGTATGACCCGGGACAGGGGGATATACGAGCAGTACTTC
>-|TRBJ1-6|TRBD1|TRBV5-4
CASSLMTGEGSPLHF
TGTGCCAGCAGCTTGATGACAGGGGAAGGATCACCCCTCCACTTT
>-|TRBJ1-5|TRBD1|TRBV28
CASREPGQGSNQPQHF
TGTGCCAGCAGGGAACCGGGACAGGGGAGCAATCAGCCCCAGCATTTT
>-|TRBJ2-5|TRBD1|TRBV7-6
CASSTRGYETQYF
TGTGCCAGCAGCACCAGGGGGTATGAGACCCAGTACTTC
>-|TRBJ2-5|TRBD1|TRBV3-1/TRBV3-2
CATTGVGETQYF
TGTGCCACCACAGGGGTAGGGGAGACCCAGTACTTC
>-|TRBJ2-2|TRBD1|TRBV6-4
CASRGQASTGELFF
TGTGCCAGCAGAGGACAGGCATCGACCGGGGAGCTGTTTTTT
>-|TRBJ1-5|TRBD1|TRBV3-1/TRBV3-2
CASSPTGGRGPQHF
TGTGCCAGCAGCCCGACAGGGGGAAGGGGGCCCCAGCATTTT
>few|TRBJ2-1|TRBD2|TRBV2
CASRGTSGLHNEQFF
TGTGCCAGCAGGGGGACTAGCGGCCTACACAATGAGCAGTTCTTC
>-|TRBJ1-1|TRBD1|TRBV7-9
CASRDRGPEAFF
TGTGCCAGCAGGGACAGGGGGCCTGAAGCTTTCTTT
>-|TRBJ1-3|-|TRBV7-9
CASSPPGVRGNTIYF
TGTGCCAGCAGCCCCCCAGGGGTAAGAGGAAACACCATATATTTT
>-|TRBJ2-7|TRBD2|TRBV3-1/TRBV3-2
CASSFRLAMPGEQYF
TGTGCCAGCAGCTTCCGACTAGCGATGCCTGGCGAGCAGTACTTC
>-|TRBJ2-5|TRBD2|TRBV14
CASSHLGGAQETQYF
TGTGCCAGCAGCCATCTCGGGGGGGCCCAAGAGACCCAGTACTTC
>-|TRBJ2-7|TRBD1|TRBV27
CASSSPGQGYEQYF
TGTGCCAGCAGTTCCCCGGGACAGGGCTACGAGCAGTACTTC
>once|TRBJ2-1|TRBD2|TRBV27
CASSLKTSGAYNEQFF
TGTGCCAGCAGTTTAAAGACTAGCGGGGCATACAATGAGCAGTTCTTC
>-|TRBJ1-5|-|TRBV18
CASSLTPGGFGNQPQHF
TGTGCCAGCTCACTAACTCCCGGGGGTTTTGGGAATCAGCCCCAGCATTTT
>-|TRBJ2-1|TRBD2|TRBV11-3
CASSLAGGNNEQFF
TGTGCCAGCAGCTTAGCGGGGGGGAACAATGAGCAGTTCTTC
>-|TRBJ1-2|TRBD1|TRBV30
CAWSDRGLGYTF
TGTGCCTGGTCGGACAGGGGGCTTGGCTACACCTTC
>-|TRBJ1-2|-|TRBV27
CASSSTLGQYIGYTF
TGTGCCAGCAGTTCTACCCTAGGACAGTACATAGGCTACACCTTC
>-|TRBJ2-2|-|TRBV28
CASGLPGLYTGELFF
TGTGCCAGCGGACTGCCGGGACTTTACACCGGGGAGCTGTTTTTT
>-|TRBJ2-1|TRBD1|TRBV7-2
CASSTSFPRTGRDYNEQFF
TGTGCCAGCAGTACTTCTTTCCCCCGGACAGGGCGGGACTACAATGAGCAGTTCTTC
>-|TRBJ2-5|TRBD1|TRBV18
CASSPGTAQETQYF
TGTGCCAGCTCACCGGGGACAGCTCAAGAGACCCAGTACTTC
>-|TRBJ2-3|TRBD2|TRBV5-1
CASSATGTSVPDTQYF
TGCGCCAGCAGCGCTACCGGGACTAGCGTCCCAGATACGCAGTATTTT
>-|TRBJ2-2|-|TRBV24-1
CATSHRSGGELFF
TGTGCCACCTCCCACAGGAGTGGCGGGGAGCTGTTTTTT
>-|TRBJ1-4|TRBD1|TRBV2
CAIDQQGAGEKLFF
TGTGCCATCGACCAACAGGGGGCCGGTGAAAAACTGTTTTTT
>once|TRBJ2-7|-|TRBV9
CASSVGYGGPYEQYF
TGTGCCAGCAGCGTAGGATACGGGGGGCCCTACGAGCAGTACTTC
>-|TRBJ2-7|TRBD1|TRBV5-1
CASSYGTGGTYEQYF
TGCGCCAGCAGCTACGGGACAGGGGGAACCTACGAGCAGTACTTC
>-|TRBJ1-1|TRBD1|TRBV10-2
CASNRGPDTEAFF
TGCGCCAGCAACAGGGGGCCTGACACTGAAGCTTTCTTT
>-|TRBJ2-1|TRBD1|TRBV7-8
CASSPGGESQQFF
TGTGCCAGCAGCCCAGGGGGTGAGAGTCAGCAGTTCTTC
>-|TRBJ1-3|-|TRBV15
CATSISVEQGNTIYF
TGTGCCACCAGCATTTCCGTGGAACAGGGAAACACCATATATTTT